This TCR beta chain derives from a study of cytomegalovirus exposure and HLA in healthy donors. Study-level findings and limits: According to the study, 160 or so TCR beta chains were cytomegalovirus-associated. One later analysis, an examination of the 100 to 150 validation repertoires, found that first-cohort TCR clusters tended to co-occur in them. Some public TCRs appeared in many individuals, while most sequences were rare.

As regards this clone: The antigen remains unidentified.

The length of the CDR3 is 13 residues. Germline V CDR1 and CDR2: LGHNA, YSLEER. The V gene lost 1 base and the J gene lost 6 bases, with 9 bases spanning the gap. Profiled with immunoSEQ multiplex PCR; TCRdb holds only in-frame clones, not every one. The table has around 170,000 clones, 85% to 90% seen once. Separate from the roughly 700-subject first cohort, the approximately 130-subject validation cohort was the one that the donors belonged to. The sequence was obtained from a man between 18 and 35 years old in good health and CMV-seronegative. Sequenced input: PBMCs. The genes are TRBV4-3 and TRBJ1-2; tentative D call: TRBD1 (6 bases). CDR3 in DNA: TGCGCCAGCAGCCAAGGTTCAGGGGATGGCTACACCTTC. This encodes CASSQGSGDGYTF.